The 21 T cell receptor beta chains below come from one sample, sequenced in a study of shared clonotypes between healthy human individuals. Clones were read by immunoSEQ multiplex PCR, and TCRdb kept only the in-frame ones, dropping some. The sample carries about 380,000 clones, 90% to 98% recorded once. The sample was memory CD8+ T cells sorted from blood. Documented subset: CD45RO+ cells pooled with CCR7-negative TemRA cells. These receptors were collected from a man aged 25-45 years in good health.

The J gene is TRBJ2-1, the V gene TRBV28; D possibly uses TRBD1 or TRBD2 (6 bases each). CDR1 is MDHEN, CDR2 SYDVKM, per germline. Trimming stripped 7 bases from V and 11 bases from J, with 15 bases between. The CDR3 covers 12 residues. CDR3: CASNPTGRQQFF. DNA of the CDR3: TGTGCCAGCAACCCTACAGGGAGGCAGCAGTTCTTC.

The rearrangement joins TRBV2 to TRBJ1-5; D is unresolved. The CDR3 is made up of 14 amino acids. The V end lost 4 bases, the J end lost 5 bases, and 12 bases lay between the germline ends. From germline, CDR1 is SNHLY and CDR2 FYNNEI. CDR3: CASSGEPPHQPQHF. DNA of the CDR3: TGTGCCAGCAGTGGAGAGCCCCCCCATCAGCCCCAGCATTTT.

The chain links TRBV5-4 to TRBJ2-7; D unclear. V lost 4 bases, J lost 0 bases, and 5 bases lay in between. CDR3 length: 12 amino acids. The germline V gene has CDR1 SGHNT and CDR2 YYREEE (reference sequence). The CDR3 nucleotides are TGTGCCAGCAGCAGCTACTCCTACGAGCAGTACTTC. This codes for CASSSYSYEQYF.

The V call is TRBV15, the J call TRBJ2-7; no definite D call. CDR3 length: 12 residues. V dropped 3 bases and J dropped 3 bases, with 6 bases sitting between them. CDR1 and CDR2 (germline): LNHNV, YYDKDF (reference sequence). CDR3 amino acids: CATSSRGYEQYF. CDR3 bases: TGTGCCACCAGCAGCAGAGGCTACGAGCAGTACTTC.

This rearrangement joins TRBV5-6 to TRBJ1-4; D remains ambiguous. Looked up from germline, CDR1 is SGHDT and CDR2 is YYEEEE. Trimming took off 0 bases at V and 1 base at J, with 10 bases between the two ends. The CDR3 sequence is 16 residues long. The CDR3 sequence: CASSLGPGLTNEKLFF. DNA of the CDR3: TGTGCCAGCAGCTTGGGTCCCGGCCTAACTAATGAAAAACTGTTTTTT.

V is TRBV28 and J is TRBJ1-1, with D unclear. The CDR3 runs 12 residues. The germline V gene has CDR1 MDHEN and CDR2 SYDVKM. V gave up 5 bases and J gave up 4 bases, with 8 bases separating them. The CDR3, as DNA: TGTGCCAGCAGTCTGGACGGCACTGAAGCTTTCTTT. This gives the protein CASSLDGTEAFF. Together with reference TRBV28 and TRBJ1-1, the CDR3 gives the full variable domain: DVKVTQSSRYLVKRTGEKVFLECVQDMDHENMFWYRQDPGLGLRLIYFSYDVKMKEKGDIPEGYSVSREKKERFSLILESASTNQTSMYLCASSLDGTEAFFGQGTRLTVV.

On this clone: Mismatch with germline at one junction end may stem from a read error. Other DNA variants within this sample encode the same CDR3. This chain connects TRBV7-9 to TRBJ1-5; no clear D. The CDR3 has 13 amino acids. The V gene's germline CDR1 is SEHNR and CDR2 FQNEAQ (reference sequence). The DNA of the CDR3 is TGTGCCAGCAGCCTAGCGGGAGGGCAGCCCCAGCATTTT. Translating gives CASSLAGGQPQHF.

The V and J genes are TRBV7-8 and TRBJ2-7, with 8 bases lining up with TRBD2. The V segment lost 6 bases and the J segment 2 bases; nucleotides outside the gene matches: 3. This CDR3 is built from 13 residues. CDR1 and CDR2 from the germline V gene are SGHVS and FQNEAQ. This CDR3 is CASRLAATYEQYF. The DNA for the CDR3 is TGTGCCAGCAGACTAGCGGCTACCTACGAGCAGTACTTC.

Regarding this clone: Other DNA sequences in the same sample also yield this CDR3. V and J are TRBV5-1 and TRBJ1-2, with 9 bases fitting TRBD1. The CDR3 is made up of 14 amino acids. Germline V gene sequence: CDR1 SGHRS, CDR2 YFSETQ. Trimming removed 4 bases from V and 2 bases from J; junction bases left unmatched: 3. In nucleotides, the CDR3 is TGCGCCAGCAGCCTCGGACAGGGGAACTATGGCTACACCTTC. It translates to CASSLGQGNYGYTF.

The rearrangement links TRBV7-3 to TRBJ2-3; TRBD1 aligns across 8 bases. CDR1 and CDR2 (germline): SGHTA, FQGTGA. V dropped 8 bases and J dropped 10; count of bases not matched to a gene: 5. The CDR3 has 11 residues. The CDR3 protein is CASGPTGAQYF. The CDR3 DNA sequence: TGTGCCAGCGGCCCGACAGGGGCGCAGTATTTT.

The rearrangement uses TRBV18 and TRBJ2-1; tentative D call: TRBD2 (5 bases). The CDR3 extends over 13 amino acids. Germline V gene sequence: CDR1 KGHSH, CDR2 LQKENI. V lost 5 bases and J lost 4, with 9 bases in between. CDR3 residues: CASSSSVYNEQFF. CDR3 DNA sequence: TGTGCCAGCTCAAGTAGCGTTTACAATGAGCAGTTCTTC. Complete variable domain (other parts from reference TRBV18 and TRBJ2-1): NAGVMQNPRHLVRRRGQEARLRCSPMKGHSHVYWYRQLPEEGLKFMVYLQKENIIDESGMPKERFSAEFPKEGPSILRIQQVVRGDSAAYFCASSSSVYNEQFFGPGTRLTVL.

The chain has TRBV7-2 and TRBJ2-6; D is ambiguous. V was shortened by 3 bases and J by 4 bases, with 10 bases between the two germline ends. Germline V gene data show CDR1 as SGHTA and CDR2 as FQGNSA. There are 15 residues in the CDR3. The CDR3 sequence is CASSLRPSGANVLTF. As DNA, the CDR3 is TGTGCCAGCAGCTTGCGCCCGTCAGGGGCCAACGTCCTGACTTTC.

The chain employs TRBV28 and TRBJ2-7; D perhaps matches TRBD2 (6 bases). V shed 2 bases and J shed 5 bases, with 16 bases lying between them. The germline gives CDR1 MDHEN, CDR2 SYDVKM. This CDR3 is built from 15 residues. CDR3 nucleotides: TGTGCCAGCAGTTTAATTAGCGGCACCGCCGACGAGCAGTACTTC. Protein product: CASSLISGTADEQYF.

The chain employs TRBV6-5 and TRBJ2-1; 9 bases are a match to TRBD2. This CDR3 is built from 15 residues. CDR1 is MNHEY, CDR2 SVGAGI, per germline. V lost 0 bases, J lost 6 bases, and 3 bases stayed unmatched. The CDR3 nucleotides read TGTGCCAGCAGTTACTCCGGCGGGAGGGTCAATGAGCAGTTCTTC. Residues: CASSYSGGRVNEQFF.

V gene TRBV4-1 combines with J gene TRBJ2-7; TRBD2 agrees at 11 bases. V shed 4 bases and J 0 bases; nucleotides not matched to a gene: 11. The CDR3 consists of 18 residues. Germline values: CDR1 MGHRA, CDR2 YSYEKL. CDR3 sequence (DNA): TGCGCCAGCAGCCGGGGTATTACTAGCGGGGGAAGCTCCTACGAGCAGTACTTC. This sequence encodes CASSRGITSGGSSYEQYF.

This CDR3 reads CAWSRTTGATQYF. Written as DNA, the CDR3 is TGTGCCTGGAGTAGAACGACAGGGGCTACGCAGTATTTT. The V call is TRBV30, the J call TRBJ2-3; TRBD1 matches at 8 bases. V lost 2 bases, J lost 8 bases, and 6 bases stayed unmatched. CDR1 is GTSNPN and CDR2 is SVGIG in the germline V gene (reference sequence). CDR3 length: 13 residues. Variable domain in full (rest from reference TRBV30 and TRBJ2-3): SQTIHQWPATLVQPVGSPLSLECTVEGTSNPNLYWYRQAAGRGLQLLFYSVGIGQISSEVPQNLSASRPQDRQFILSSKKLLLSDSGFYLCAWSRTTGATQYFGPGTRLTVL.

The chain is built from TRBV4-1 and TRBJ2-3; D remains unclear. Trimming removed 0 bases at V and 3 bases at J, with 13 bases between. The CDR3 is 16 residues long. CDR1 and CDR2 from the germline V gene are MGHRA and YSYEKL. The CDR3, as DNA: TGCGCCAGCAGCCAAGATGAACCATTTAGGACAGATACGCAGTATTTT. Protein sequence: CASSQDEPFRTDTQYF.

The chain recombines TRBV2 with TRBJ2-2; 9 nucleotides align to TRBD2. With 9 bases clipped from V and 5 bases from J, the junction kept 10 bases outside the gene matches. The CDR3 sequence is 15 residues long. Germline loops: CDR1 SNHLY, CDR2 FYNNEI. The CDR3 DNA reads TGTGCCAGACGGCCGGGCAGCGGGGGGACCGGGGAGCTGTTTTTT. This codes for CARRPGSGGTGELFF.

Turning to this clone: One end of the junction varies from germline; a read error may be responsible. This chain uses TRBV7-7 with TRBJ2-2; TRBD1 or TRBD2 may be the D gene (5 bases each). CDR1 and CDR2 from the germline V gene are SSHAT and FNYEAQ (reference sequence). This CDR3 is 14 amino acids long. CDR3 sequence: CASSPRGRTGELFF. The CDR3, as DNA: TGTGCTAGCAGCCCCCGGGGACGGACCGGGGAGCTGTTTTTT. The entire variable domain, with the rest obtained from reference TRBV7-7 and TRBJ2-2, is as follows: GAGVSQSPRYKVTKRGQDVTLRCDPISSHATLYWYQQALGQGPEFLTYFNYEAQPDKSGLPSDRFSAERPEGSISTLTIQRTEQRDSAMYRCASSPRGRTGELFFGEGSRLTVL.

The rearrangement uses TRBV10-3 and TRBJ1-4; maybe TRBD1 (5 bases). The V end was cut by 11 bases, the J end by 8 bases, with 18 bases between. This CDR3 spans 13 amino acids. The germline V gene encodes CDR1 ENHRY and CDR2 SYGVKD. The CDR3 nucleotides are TGTGCCGCTTCGGGGGTCGCAATGGAAAAACTGTTTTTT. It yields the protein CAASGVAMEKLFF.

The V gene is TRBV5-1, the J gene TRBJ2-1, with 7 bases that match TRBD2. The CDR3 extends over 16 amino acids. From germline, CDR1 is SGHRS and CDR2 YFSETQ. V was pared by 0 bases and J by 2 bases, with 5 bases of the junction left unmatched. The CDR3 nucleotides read TGCGCCAGCAGCTTGGTCCTAGCGGTTACCTACAATGAGCAGTTCTTC. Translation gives CASSLVLAVTYNEQFF.